The entry below describes one TCR beta chain. Its specificity is unknown. The data belong to a study of radiotherapy plus CTLA-4 blockade in lung cancer. Points from the study as a whole: Radiotherapy with ipilimumab was followed by blood expansion of tumor-derived clones.

This table comes from immunoSEQ multiplex PCR, and its TCRdb copy is limited to in-frame clones, with some not included. The sample has about 110,000 clones, about 85% seen once; the top ten hold less than 2.5%. Germline CDR1 and CDR2: SNHLY and FYNNEI. Trimming removed 4 bases at V and 2 bases at J, with 9 bases between. This CDR3 is built from 13 residues. The clonotype comes from a human donor with non-small cell lung cancer that progressed on radiotherapy plus ipilimumab. Some clones in this sample may be carry-over from other donors' samples. This chain joins TRBV2 and TRBJ2-7, with D perhaps TRBD1 (6 bases). Sequencing used peripheral blood, obtained from a patient treated with radiotherapy plus ipilimumab. The DNA for the CDR3 is TGTGCCAGCAGTGGACAGGCTCCCTACGAGCAGTACTTC. Protein sequence: CASSGQAPYEQYF.